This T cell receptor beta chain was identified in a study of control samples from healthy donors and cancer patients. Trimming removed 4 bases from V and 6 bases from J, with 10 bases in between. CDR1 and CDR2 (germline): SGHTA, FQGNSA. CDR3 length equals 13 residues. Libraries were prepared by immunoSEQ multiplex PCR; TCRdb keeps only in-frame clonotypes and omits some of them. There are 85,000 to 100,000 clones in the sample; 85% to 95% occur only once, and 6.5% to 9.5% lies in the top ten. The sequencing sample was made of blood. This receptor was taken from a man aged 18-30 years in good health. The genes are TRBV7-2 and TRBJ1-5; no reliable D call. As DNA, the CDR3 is TGTGCCAGCAGCTCCTCTTATGTTCAGCCCCAGCATTTT. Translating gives CASSSSYVQPQHF.